This T cell receptor beta chain derives from a study of regulatory dendritic cells for organ transplantation. In regard to this clone: Its antigen is unidentified.

Germline CDR1 reads LGHNA; CDR2 reads YSLEER. Trimming took 1 base from V and 2 from J; bases not matched to a gene: 4. This CDR3 spans 16 amino acids. Study outcomes and limitations: Memory CD8+ clonal expansion seemed more limited with regulatory than mature dendritic cells.

Memory T cells were CD45RO+, naive were CD45RA+, sorted by FACS. The method was immunoSEQ multiplex PCR; TCRdb's version includes in-frame clones alone and lacks a portion of them. Found here are 29,000 or so clones, around 79% of them singletons; the top ten hold about 2%. The chain joins TRBV4-3 to TRBJ2-3; 9 bases map to TRBD1. The sample taken for sequencing was memory CD4+ T cells from blood. Subset: CD45RO+ memory T cells. This sequence was found in a human donor in good health. The CDR3 is CASSQAGTGHTDTQYF. The DNA of the CDR3 is TGCGCCAGCAGCCAAGCCGGGACAGGGCACACAGATACGCAGTATTTT.